This T cell receptor beta chain is from a study of cytomegalovirus exposure and HLA in healthy donors. Study conclusions and caveats: Productive status was seen about 90% or about 30% of the time for most TCR beta V segments in an earlier analysis. Fewer N-insertions than the roughly 600-donor mean were reportedly shown by an Asian-associated ancestry cluster in a later analysis.

Trimming pared 7 bases from V and 5 bases from J, leaving 17 bases between. The germline V gene encodes CDR1 MDHEN and CDR2 SYDVKM. There are 15 residues in the CDR3. Concerning this clone: Antigen specificity is unknown.

The PCR ran on 60 Vbeta and 13 Jbeta primers. Sequencing was performed with immunoSEQ multiplex PCR; in TCRdb, only in-frame clones are kept and a portion is missing. The data hold 150,000 to 200,000 clones, with about three quarters observed a single time. This chain connects TRBV28 to TRBJ1-4, with D possibly TRBD1 on 6 matching bases. The TCR sequence derives from a woman aged 40-49 years in good health and CMV-seropositive. Sample: PBMCs. The CDR3: CASKIGQPINEKLFF. CDR3 bases: TGTGCCAGCAAGATCGGACAGCCGATAAATGAAAAACTGTTTTTT.